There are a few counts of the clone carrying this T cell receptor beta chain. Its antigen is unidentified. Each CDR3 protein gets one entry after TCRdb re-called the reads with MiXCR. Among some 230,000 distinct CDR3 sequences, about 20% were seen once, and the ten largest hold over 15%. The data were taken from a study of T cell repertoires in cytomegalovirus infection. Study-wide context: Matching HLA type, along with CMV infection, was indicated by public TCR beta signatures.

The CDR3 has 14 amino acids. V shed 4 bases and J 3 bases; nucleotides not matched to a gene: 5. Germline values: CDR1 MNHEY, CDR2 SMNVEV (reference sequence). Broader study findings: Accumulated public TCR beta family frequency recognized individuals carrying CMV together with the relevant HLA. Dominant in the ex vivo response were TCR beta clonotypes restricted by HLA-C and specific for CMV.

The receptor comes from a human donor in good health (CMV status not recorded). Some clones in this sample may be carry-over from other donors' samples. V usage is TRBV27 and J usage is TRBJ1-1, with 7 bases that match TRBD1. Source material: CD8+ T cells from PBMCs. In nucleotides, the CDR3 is TGTGCCAGCAGTTACAGGGGTGGGCACACTGAAGCTTTCTTT. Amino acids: CASSYRGGHTEAFF.